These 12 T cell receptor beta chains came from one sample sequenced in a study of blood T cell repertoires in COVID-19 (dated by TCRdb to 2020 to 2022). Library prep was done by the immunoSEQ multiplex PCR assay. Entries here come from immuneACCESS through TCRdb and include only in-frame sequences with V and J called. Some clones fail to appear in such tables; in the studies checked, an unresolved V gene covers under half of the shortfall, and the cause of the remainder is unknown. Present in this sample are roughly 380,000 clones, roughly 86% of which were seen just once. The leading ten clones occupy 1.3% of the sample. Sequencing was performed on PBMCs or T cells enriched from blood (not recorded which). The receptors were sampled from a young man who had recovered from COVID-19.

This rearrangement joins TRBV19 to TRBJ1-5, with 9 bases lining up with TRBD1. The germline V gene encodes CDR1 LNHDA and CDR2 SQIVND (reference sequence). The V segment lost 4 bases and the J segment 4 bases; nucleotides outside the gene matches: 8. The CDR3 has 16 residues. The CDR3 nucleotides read TGTGCCAGTAGTAGGGTCGGGACAGGGCGGAATCAGCCCCAGCATTTT. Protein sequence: CASSRVGTGRNQPQHF.

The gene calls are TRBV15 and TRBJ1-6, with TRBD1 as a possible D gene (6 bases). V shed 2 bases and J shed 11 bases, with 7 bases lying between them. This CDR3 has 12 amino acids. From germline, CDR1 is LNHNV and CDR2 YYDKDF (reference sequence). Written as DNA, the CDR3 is TGTGCCACCAGCAGACAGGGGACACCCCTCCACTTT. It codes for CATSRQGTPLHF.

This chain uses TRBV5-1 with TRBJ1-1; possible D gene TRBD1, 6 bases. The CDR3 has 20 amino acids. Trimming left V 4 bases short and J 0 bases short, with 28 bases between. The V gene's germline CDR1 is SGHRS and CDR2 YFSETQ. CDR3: CASSPKVLKDRPVMNTEAFF. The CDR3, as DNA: TGCGCCAGCAGCCCGAAGGTTCTAAAAGACAGGCCTGTGATGAACACTGAAGCTTTCTTT.

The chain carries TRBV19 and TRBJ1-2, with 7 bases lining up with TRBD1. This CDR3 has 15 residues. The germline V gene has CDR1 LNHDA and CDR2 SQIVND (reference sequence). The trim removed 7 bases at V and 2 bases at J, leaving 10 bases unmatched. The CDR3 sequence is CASIPRGTANYGYTF. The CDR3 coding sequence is TGTGCCAGTATTCCCCGAGGGACAGCGAACTATGGCTACACCTTC.

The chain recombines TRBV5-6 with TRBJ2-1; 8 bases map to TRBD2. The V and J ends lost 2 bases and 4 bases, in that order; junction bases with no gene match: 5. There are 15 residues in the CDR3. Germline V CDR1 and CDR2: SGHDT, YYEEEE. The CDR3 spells CASSFTSGSYNEQFF. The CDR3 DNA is TGTGCCAGCAGCTTCACTAGCGGATCTTACAATGAGCAGTTCTTC.

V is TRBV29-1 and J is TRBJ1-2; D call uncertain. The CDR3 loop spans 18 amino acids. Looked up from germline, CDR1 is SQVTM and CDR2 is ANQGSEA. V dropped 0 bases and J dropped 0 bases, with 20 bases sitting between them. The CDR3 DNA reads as TGCAGCGTTGAAGATCGGGGTTTGAAGGACGTCGCTAACTATGGCTACACCTTC. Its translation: CSVEDRGLKDVANYGYTF. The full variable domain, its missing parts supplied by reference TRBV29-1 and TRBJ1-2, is SAVISQKPSRDICQRGTSLTIQCQVDSQVTMMFWYRQQPGQSLTLIATANQGSEATYESGFVIDKFPISRPNLTFSTLTVSNMSPEDSSIYLCSVEDRGLKDVANYGYTFGSGTRLTVV.

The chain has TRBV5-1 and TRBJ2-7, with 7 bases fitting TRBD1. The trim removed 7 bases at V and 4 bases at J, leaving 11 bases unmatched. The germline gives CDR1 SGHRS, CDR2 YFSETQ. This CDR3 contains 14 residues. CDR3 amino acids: CASRLTGIGYEQYF. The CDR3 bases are TGCGCCAGCCGTCTGACAGGGATAGGTTACGAGCAGTACTTC.

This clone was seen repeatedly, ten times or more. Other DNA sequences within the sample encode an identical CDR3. This CDR3 is CATSRDRQPQHF. The DNA of the CDR3 is TGTGCCACCAGCAGAGATCGTCAGCCCCAGCATTTT. The J gene is TRBJ1-5, the V gene TRBV15; D gene unclear. From germline, CDR1 is LNHNV and CDR2 YYDKDF (reference sequence). V was clipped by 0 bases and J by 6 bases, with 3 bases between them. This CDR3 is 12 amino acids long.

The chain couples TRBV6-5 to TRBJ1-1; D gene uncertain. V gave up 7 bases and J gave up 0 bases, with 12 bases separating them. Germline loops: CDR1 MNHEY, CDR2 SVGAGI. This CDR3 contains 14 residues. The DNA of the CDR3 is TGTGCCAGCAAAATGGTCCCAGTGAACACTGAAGCTTTCTTT. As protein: CASKMVPVNTEAFF.

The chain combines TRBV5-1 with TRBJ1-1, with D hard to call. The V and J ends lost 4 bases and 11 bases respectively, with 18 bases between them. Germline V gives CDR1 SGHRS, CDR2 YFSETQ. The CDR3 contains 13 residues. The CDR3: CASSLRAGTAAFF. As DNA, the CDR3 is TGCGCCAGCAGCCTGAGAGCGGGTACGGCCGCTTTCTTT. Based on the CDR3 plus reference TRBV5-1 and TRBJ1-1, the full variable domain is KAGVTQTPRYLIKTRGQQVTLSCSPISGHRSVSWYQQTPGQGLQFLFEYFSETQRNKGNFPGRFSGRQFSNSRSEMNVSTLELGDSALYLCASSLRAGTAAFFGQGTRLTVV.

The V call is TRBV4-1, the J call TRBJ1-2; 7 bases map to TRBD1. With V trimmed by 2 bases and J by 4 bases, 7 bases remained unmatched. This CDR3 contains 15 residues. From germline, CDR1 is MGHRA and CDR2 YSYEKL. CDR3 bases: TGCGCCAGCAGCCAAATGAGGGGGCAGGTCTATGGCTACACCTTC. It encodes CASSQMRGQVYGYTF.

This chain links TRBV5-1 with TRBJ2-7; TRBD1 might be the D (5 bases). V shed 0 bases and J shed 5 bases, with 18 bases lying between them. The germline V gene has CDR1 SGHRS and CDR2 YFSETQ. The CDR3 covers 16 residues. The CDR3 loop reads CASSLAGGQGTDEQYF. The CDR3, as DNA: TGCGCCAGCAGCTTGGCCGGCGGCCAGGGAACCGACGAGCAGTACTTC.